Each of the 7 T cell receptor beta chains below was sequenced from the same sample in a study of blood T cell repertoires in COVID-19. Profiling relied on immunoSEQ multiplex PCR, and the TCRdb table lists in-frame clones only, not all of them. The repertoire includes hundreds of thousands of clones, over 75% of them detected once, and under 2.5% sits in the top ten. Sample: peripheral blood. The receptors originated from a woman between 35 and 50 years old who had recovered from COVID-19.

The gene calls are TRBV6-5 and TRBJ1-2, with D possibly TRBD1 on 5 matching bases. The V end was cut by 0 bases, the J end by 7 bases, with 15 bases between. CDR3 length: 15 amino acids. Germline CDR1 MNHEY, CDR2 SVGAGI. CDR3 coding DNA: TGTGCCAGCAGTTACTCGACAGTCCGTAATTCTGGCTACACCTTC. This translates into CASSYSTVRNSGYTF.

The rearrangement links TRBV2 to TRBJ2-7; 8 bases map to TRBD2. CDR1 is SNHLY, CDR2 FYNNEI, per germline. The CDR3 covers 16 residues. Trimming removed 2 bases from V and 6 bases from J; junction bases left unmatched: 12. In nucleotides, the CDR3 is TGTGCCAGCAGTGAAACAAGGGGCGGGGGGCTTACCGAGCAGTACTTC. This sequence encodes CASSETRGGGLTEQYF.

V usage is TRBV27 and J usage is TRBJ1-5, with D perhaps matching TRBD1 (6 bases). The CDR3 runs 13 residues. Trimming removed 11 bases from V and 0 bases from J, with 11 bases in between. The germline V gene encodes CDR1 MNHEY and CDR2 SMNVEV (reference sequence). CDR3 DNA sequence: TGTGCCGTGGGGGCGAATAGCAATCAGCCCCAGCATTTT. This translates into CAVGANSNQPQHF.

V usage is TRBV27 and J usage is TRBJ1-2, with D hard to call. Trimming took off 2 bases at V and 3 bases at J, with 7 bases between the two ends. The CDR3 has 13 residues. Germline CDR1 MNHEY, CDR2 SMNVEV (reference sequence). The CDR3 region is CASSLAGDYGYTF. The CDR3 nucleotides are TGTGCCAGCAGTTTAGCGGGAGACTATGGCTACACCTTC.

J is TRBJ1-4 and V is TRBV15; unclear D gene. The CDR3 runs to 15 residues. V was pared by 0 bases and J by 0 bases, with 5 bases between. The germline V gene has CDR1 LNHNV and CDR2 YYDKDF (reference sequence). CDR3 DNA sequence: TGTGCCACCAGCAGAGATCCTGCAACTAATGAAAAACTGTTTTTT. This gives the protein CATSRDPATNEKLFF.

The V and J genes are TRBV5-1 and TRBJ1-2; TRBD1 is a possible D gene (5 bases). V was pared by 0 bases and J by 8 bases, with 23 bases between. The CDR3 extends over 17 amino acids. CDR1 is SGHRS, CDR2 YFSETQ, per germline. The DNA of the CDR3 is TGCGCCAGCAGCTTGGCCATGCGGGACGGCGCCCGGGGAGGCTACACCTTC. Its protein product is CASSLAMRDGARGGYTF. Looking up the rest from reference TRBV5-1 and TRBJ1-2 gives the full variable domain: KAGVTQTPRYLIKTRGQQVTLSCSPISGHRSVSWYQQTPGQGLQFLFEYFSETQRNKGNFPGRFSGRQFSNSRSEMNVSTLELGDSALYLCASSLAMRDGARGGYTFGSGTRLTVV.

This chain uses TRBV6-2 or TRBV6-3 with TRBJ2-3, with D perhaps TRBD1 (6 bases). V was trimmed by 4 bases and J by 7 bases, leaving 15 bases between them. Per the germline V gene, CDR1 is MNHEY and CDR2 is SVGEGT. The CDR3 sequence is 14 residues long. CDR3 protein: CASSSSGWGHTQYF. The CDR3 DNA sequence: TGTGCCAGCAGTTCGTCAGGGTGGGGGCATACGCAGTATTTT.